Listed here are 15 T cell receptor beta chains from one sample, sequenced in a study of CD8+ T cells in alopecia areata. Isolated RNA was reverse transcribed into cDNA used as the sequencing template. Clones were sequenced by immunoSEQ multiplex PCR, and TCRdb holds only the in-frame ones, with some missing. The repertoire holds 100,000 to 150,000 clones, with roughly 50% as singletons. The sequenced sample consisted of NKG2D-low CD8+ T cells sorted from blood. These TCRs come from a human donor with alopecia areata.

The chain combines TRBV30 with TRBJ2-3, with D hard to call. This CDR3 is built from 9 residues. Per the germline V gene, CDR1 is GTSNPN and CDR2 is SVGIG (reference sequence). Deletions cut 8 bases from V and 6 bases from J, with 6 bases between. The CDR3, as DNA: TGTGCCCTGTGGGATACGCAGTATTTT. Amino acids: CALWDTQYF.

CDR3 DNA sequence: TGTGCCTGGAGGGCGGGACAGAACACCGGGGAGCTGTTTTTT. Amino acid sequence: CAWRAGQNTGELFF. The V gene is TRBV30, the J gene TRBJ2-2; TRBD1 or TRBD2 may be the D gene (6 bases each). The germline gives CDR1 GTSNPN, CDR2 SVGIG (reference sequence). The CDR3 has 14 residues. Deletions cut 3 bases from V and 1 base from J, with 9 bases between.

V gene TRBV5-1 combines with J gene TRBJ2-7; D may match TRBD1 or TRBD2 (5 bases each). This CDR3 contains 13 residues. Per germline, CDR1 SGHRS and CDR2 YFSETQ. Between the trimmed V and J ends, which lost 0 bases and 7 bases, there was a span of 11 bases. The CDR3 DNA is TGCGCCAGCAGCTTGGGACGGGGACCGGAGCAGTACTTC. This codes for CASSLGRGPEQYF.

The chain recombines TRBV7-9 with TRBJ1-6; perhaps TRBD1 as D (6 bases). V lost 5 bases to trimming and J lost 9 bases, with 17 bases between them. CDR3 size: 15 residues. From germline, CDR1 is SEHNR and CDR2 FQNEAQ (reference sequence). CDR3 DNA sequence: TGTGCCAGCAGCCCCGGGACACCCGGGGGTTCACCCCTCCACTTT. Its protein product is CASSPGTPGGSPLHF.

The rearrangement links TRBV9 to TRBJ2-5; D not resolved. Trimming shortened V by 2 bases and J by 2 bases, and 10 bases separated the two germline ends. Germline-derived CDR1 and CDR2 are SGDLS and YYNGEE. The CDR3 covers 14 residues. The CDR3 protein is CASSVADGQETQYF. CDR3 in DNA: TGTGCCAGCAGCGTTGCGGACGGTCAAGAGACCCAGTACTTC.

The chain joins TRBV30 to TRBJ1-2; the match to TRBD1 covers 9 bases. The J segment lost 8 bases and the V segment lost 6 bases, leaving 13 bases of the junction unmatched. Germline CDR1 reads GTSNPN; CDR2 reads SVGIG (reference sequence). This CDR3 has 14 amino acids. The chain's CDR3 is CACQGQGIPVGYTF. CDR3 nucleotides: TGTGCCTGCCAGGGACAGGGTATACCAGTAGGCTACACCTTC.

This clone has more than one count but fewer than ten. Its ends do not fully match the called genes, so a read error is possible. The rearrangement uses TRBV29-1 and TRBJ2-1; TRBD1 is a possible D gene (5 bases). The length of the CDR3 is 15 residues. Germline V gene data show CDR1 as SQVTM and CDR2 as ANQGSEA. As DNA, the CDR3 is TGCAGCGTGGAAGGGGTGGAGTCCTCCTACAATGAGCAGTTCTTC. It codes for CSVEGVESSYNEQFF.

The chain joins TRBV29-1 to TRBJ1-6; D gene ambiguous. The CDR3 contains 14 residues. V was clipped by 4 bases and J by 2 bases, with 9 bases between them. The germline V gene encodes CDR1 SQVTM and CDR2 ANQGSEA. CDR3 region: CSVAQGPYNSPLHF. In nucleotides, the CDR3 is TGCAGCGTTGCCCAAGGGCCCTATAATTCACCCCTCCACTTT.

The gene calls are TRBV7-2 and TRBJ2-1; D not resolved. Germline CDR1 is SGHTA and CDR2 is FQGNSA. Trimming removed 2 bases from V and 2 bases from J, with 7 bases in between. The length of the CDR3 is 14 residues. Here the CDR3 reads CASSLTDPYNEQFF. The CDR3 DNA is TGTGCCAGCAGCTTAACGGACCCCTACAATGAGCAGTTCTTC.

CDR3 sequence (DNA): TGTGCCAGCAGCTCCGGCGGGGGCTACGAGCAGTACTTC. Protein: CASSSGGGYEQYF. The chain combines TRBV13 with TRBJ2-7; TRBD2 aligns across 7 bases. V was pared by 4 bases and J by 3 bases, with 3 bases of the junction left unmatched. Germline CDR1 PRHDT, CDR2 FYEKMQ (reference sequence). The CDR3 runs 13 residues.

This clone was recorded a few times. V and J are TRBV29-1 and TRBJ1-1; TRBD1 is a possible D gene (5 bases). This CDR3 has 15 residues. Germline CDR1 is SQVTM and CDR2 is ANQGSEA. V was clipped by 8 bases and J by 0 bases, with 19 bases between them. The CDR3 sequence is CSTDGGLGVNTEAFF. The CDR3 coding sequence is TGCAGCACGGACGGGGGTCTTGGGGTGAACACTGAAGCTTTCTTT.

The gene calls are TRBV30 and TRBJ1-1; D gene ambiguous. The CDR3 sequence is 14 residues long. V was trimmed by 0 bases and J by 8 bases, leaving 16 bases between them. The germline gives CDR1 GTSNPN, CDR2 SVGIG (reference sequence). Here the CDR3 DNA reads TGTGCCTGGAGTGTAGGGCTGGGAACTACCGAAGCTTTCTTT. Translation: CAWSVGLGTTEAFF.

Worth noting for this clone: This CDR3 is also generated by other DNA sequences in the sample. The rearrangement links TRBV4-1 to TRBJ2-7; D unclear. The germline V gene has CDR1 MGHRA and CDR2 YSYEKL. CDR3 length: 11 residues. V was cut by 3 bases and J by 5 bases, with 5 bases left in between. The CDR3: CASSQGNEQYF. The CDR3 bases are TGCGCCAGCAGCCAGGGGAACGAGCAGTACTTC.

The count of this clone is one. V and J are TRBV5-1 and TRBJ2-7, with 9 bases aligning to TRBD2. Germline V CDR1 and CDR2: SGHRS, YFSETQ. V shed 4 bases, J shed 5 bases, and the junction held 7 bases outside the gene matches. This CDR3 is 14 amino acids long. CDR3 sequence: CASSVAGEANEQYF. For the CDR3, the DNA is TGCGCCAGCAGCGTAGCGGGAGAGGCTAACGAGCAGTACTTC.

This clone was seen only a few times. The chain uses TRBV15 and TRBJ1-2, with D uncertain. The CDR3 is made up of 14 amino acids. Germline assignment: CDR1 LNHNV and CDR2 YYDKDF (reference sequence). V gave up 2 bases and J gave up 5 bases, with 12 bases separating them. CDR3 DNA sequence: TGTGCCACCAGCAGAACAAATGCCTTTTATGGCTACACCTTC. Residues: CATSRTNAFYGYTF.